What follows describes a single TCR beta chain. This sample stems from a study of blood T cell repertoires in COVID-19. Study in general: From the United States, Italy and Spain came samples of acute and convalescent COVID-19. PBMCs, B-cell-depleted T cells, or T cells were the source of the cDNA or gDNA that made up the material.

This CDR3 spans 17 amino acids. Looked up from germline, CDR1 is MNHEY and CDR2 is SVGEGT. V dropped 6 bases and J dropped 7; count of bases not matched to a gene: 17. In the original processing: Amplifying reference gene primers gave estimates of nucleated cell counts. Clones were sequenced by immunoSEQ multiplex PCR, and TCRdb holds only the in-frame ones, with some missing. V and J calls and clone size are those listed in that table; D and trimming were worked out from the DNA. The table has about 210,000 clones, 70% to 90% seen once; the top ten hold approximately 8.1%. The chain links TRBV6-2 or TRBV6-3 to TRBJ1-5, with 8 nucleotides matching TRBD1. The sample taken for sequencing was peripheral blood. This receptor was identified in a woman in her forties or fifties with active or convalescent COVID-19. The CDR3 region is CASSPYPSGGSGQPQHF. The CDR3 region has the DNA TGTGCCAGCAGCCCTTATCCTTCAGGGGGCTCGGGCCAGCCCCAGCATTTT.